A selection of T cell receptor beta chains follows, all from one sample in a study of technical replicates of blood from several donors. Clones were sequenced by immunoSEQ multiplex PCR, and TCRdb holds only the in-frame ones, with some missing. This sample has more than 95,000 clones, with 95% found just once. The sequenced sample was T cells isolated from PBMCs. Receptor source: a human donor in good health. CDR3s include the opening cysteine and the closing phenylalanine or tryptophan. A D gene is named only where the DNA matches it firmly. Some rows mark clone size as missing; the rest say once, few, many or name a class of expanded clone.

CDR3nt	CDR3aa	abundance	j_gene	v_gene	d_gene
TGTGCCAGCAAACTTAGCAGGGCTAATAGGGATGAGCAGTTCTTC	CASKLSRANRDEQFF	-	TRBJ2-1	TRBV7-9	-
TGTGCCACCAGCAGACAGGGGAAGAACACTGAAGCTTTCTTT	CATSRQGKNTEAFF	-	TRBJ1-1	TRBV15	-
TGTGCCAGCAGTGAAGGACAGGGGAGCGACGAGCAGTACTTC	CASSEGQGSDEQYF	-	TRBJ2-7	TRBV6-1	TRBD1
TGTGCCAGCTCACCGACCAGGTCCGGAAACACCATATATTTT	CASSPTRSGNTIYF	-	TRBJ1-3	TRBV18	-
TGTGCCAGCAGTTTATCTTATGGGAGATCGACTAGATCAAACGGGGAGCTGTTTTTT	CASSLSYGRSTRSNGELFF	-	TRBJ2-2	TRBV27	-
TGTGCCAGCGACCGACAGAGTCCCTTATACGAGCAGTACTTC	CASDRQSPLYEQYF	-	TRBJ2-7	TRBV2	-
TGTGCCAGCAGCTCCTGGGACAGCTACGATTTC	CASSSWDSYDF	-	TRBJ2-7	TRBV5-5	TRBD1
TGTGCCAGCAGCTTAAGGGACAGCATATTCGGGGAGCAGTACTTC	CASSLRDSIFGEQYF	-	TRBJ2-7	TRBV11-3	TRBD1
TGTGCCAGCAGTGTTACTGGACAGGGCGGTATCCTCTATTTT	CASSVTGQGGILYF	once	TRBJ1-4	TRBV2	TRBD1
TGTGCCAGCAGCTCCAGGGGGGTATTCGGGGCCAACGTCCTGACTTTC	CASSSRGVFGANVLTF	-	TRBJ2-6	TRBV28	-
TGTGCCAGCAGTGGCCTGGGACAGGTTTCGTACGAGCAGTACTTC	CASSGLGQVSYEQYF	-	TRBJ2-7	TRBV2	TRBD1
TGTGCCAGCACCCCCCGTGGGGGAGGAACTGAAGCTTTCTTT	CASTPRGGGTEAFF	-	TRBJ1-1	TRBV5-4	-
TGTGCCACCCACCCCGTAGATTTGCTGGATGAGCAGTTCTTC	CATHPVDLLDEQFF	-	TRBJ2-1	TRBV7-2	-
TGTGCCACCTCAGACTTCTGGACTAACTCCTACGAGCAGTACTTC	CATSDFWTNSYEQYF	-	TRBJ2-7	TRBV19	-
TGCGCCAGCAGCTCGGAAGGACAGGGCCTACCACCCCTCCACTTT	CASSSEGQGLPPLHF	-	TRBJ1-6	TRBV5-1	TRBD1
TGTGCCAGCAGTAAAGGGGGAGTTTATGGCTACACCTTC	CASSKGGVYGYTF	-	TRBJ1-2	TRBV27	-
TGCAGCGCAGAAGGGACAGATGGCTACAATGAGCAGTTCTTC	CSAEGTDGYNEQFF	once	TRBJ2-1	TRBV29-1	TRBD1
TGTGCCAGCAGTGCACCAGAACAGGTGAAATACGAGCAGTACTTC	CASSAPEQVKYEQYF	-	TRBJ2-7	TRBV2	-
TGTGCCAGTAGGTCGGGGGGGGCCACTGAAGCTTTCTTT	CASRSGGATEAFF	-	TRBJ1-1	TRBV19	-
TGTGCCAGCAGTTACGACAGTTGGCAGCCCCAGCATTTT	CASSYDSWQPQHF	-	TRBJ1-5	TRBV6-5	-